Listed below are T cell receptor beta chains from one sample, sequenced in a study of shared clonotypes between healthy human individuals. Libraries were prepared by immunoSEQ multiplex PCR; TCRdb keeps only in-frame clonotypes and omits some of them. Of more than 2 million clones in the sample, 85% to 95% are singletons; the top ten hold more than 0.1%. The material sequenced was naive CD4+ T cells sorted from blood. These receptor sequences come from a man between 18 and 29 years old in good health. CDR3s include the opening cysteine and the closing phenylalanine or tryptophan. The D gene is left open where the match is weak. Only some rows state a clone size, as once, few, many or a class for expanded clones.

-,-,TRBJ2-7,TRBV7-3,TGTGCCAGCAGCTTAAAGTCGGGCGACGAGCAGTACTTC,CASSLKSGDEQYF
-,-,TRBJ2-5,TRBV7-8,TGTGCCAGCAGCTTAACCCTACGACCGCCTAAAGAGACCCAGTACTTC,CASSLTLRPPKETQYF
-,TRBD1,TRBJ2-1,TRBV10-3,TGTGCCATCAGTGTCGGCGGACAGGGGACCTACAATGAGCAGTTCTTC,CAISVGGQGTYNEQFF
-,-,TRBJ2-5,TRBV6-6,TGTGCCAGCAGCGAAAGGGGGGAGACCCAGTACTTC,CASSERGETQYF
-,TRBD1,TRBJ2-7,TRBV11-2,TGTGCCAGCAGCTTTGACAGGGCGCTCTACGAGCAGTACTTC,CASSFDRALYEQYF
-,-,TRBJ2-1,TRBV14,TGTGCCAGCAGCCCGAGGGGTCGCTACAATGAGCAGTTCTTC,CASSPRGRYNEQFF
-,-,TRBJ2-7,TRBV11-3,TGTGCCAGCAGCTTAAGAAGCCAGGGCTCTTACCCACCCGAGCAGTACTTC,CASSLRSQGSYPPEQYF
-,-,TRBJ1-1,TRBV2,TGTGCCAGCAGTGAGTCCCAGGGAAACACTGAAGCTTTCTTT,CASSESQGNTEAFF
once,-,TRBJ1-5,TRBV11-3,TGTGCCAGCAGCTTTTTTCAGCCCCAGCATTTT,CASSFFQPQHF
-,TRBD2,TRBJ2-5,TRBV7-2,TGTGCCACTCGACTAGCGGGAGCTGGGGAGACCCAGTACTTC,CATRLAGAGETQYF
-,-,TRBJ1-1,TRBV6-6,TGTGCCAGCAGTTACGCTGTTTCGACGGGGAACACTGAAGCTTTCTTT,CASSYAVSTGNTEAFF
-,TRBD2,TRBJ2-3,TRBV5-6,TGTGCCAGCAGCCGGCCCTGGGGGGGAAGCACAGATACGCAGTATTTT,CASSRPWGGSTDTQYF
-,-,TRBJ2-3,TRBV13,TGTGCCAGCAGCGCAGAGGGCAGGGAGATCACAGATACGCAGTATTTT,CASSAEGREITDTQYF
-,-,TRBJ1-6,TRBV19,TGTGCCAGTAGTAATTCGGCGGGAGCCCTAACTTCACCCCTCCACTTT,CASSNSAGALTSPLHF
-,-,TRBJ1-1,TRBV2,TGTGCCAGCAGTGAGGAGGGGATTAACACTGAAGCTTTCTTT,CASSEEGINTEAFF
once,-,TRBJ2-7,TRBV6-6,TGTGCCAGCAGTCCGACCCCATACGAGCAGTACTTC,CASSPTPYEQYF
-,-,TRBJ1-5,TRBV5-5,TGTGCCAGCAGCTTGGATGGTCCCCAGCCCCAGCATTTT,CASSLDGPQPQHF
-,TRBD1,TRBJ2-5,TRBV7-3,TGTGCCAGCAGCAAGGACAGGCAAGAGACCCAGTACTTC,CASSKDRQETQYF
once,TRBD2,TRBJ2-5,TRBV10-1,TGCGCCAGCAGTGCTAGCGGGGGAGAGACCCAGTACTTC,CASSASGGETQYF
-,-,TRBJ1-5,TRBV2,TGTGCCAGCAGTGAAGCGCTAAGGGTGCCGGGGGGCGATCAGCCCCAGCATTTT,CASSEALRVPGGDQPQHF
-,-,TRBJ1-2,TRBV30,TGTGCCTGGAGGAATGATAACTATGGCTACACCTTC,CAWRNDNYGYTF
-,-,TRBJ1-4,TRBV5-1,TGCGCCAGCAGCATCGGACCTCGTCGGGATAATGAAAAACTGTTTTTT,CASSIGPRRDNEKLFF
-,TRBD2,TRBJ2-2,TRBV11-2,TGTGCCAGCAGCTTGACTAGCCTCGGGGAGCTGTTTTTT,CASSLTSLGELFF
-,-,TRBJ2-7,TRBV28,TGTGCCAGCAGTTTAGGCCTCCGGGGGGCAGGCGTCTACGAGCAGTACTTC,CASSLGLRGAGVYEQYF
-,-,TRBJ1-2,TRBV28,TGTGCCAGCAGTTTGGGCCGAGCCTATGGCTACACCTTC,CASSLGRAYGYTF
once,TRBD1,TRBJ1-2,TRBV30,TGTGCCTGGAGCCGGGACAGCTATATTTCCTATGGCTACACCTTC,CAWSRDSYISYGYTF
-,-,TRBJ2-5,TRBV7-2,TGTGCCAGCAGCTTAGGATCTAGGGAGACCCAGTACTTC,CASSLGSRETQYF
once,TRBD2,TRBJ2-3,TRBV5-1,TGCGCCAGCAGCTTGGTCGGGACTAGCAGGGATACGCAGTATTTT,CASSLVGTSRDTQYF